A selection of T cell receptor beta chains follows, all from one sample in a study of technical replicates of blood from several donors. TCRdb keeps only in-frame clones here, not all; method: immunoSEQ multiplex PCR. The sample has some 48,000 clones, approximately 95% seen once. Sequencing was performed on T cells isolated from PBMCs. The receptors come from a human donor in good health. Each CDR3 is given with its conserved first and last residue. A D gene is named only where the DNA matches it firmly. Clone size appears in some rows only: once, few, many, or a class for an expanded clone.

CDR3 protein	CDR3 DNA	V gene	J gene	D gene	clone size	CDR3 length
CASARVSNQPQHF	TGTGCCAGCGCGCGGGTAAGCAATCAGCCCCAGCATTTT	TRBV28	TRBJ1-5	NA	NA	13
CASSPQGGRQPQHF	TGTGCCAGCAGTCCCCAGGGTGGGAGGCAGCCCCAGCATTTT	TRBV6-1	TRBJ1-5	NA	NA	14
CASSQDTGDYGYTF	TGTGCCAGCAGCCAAGATACAGGGGACTATGGCTACACCTTC	TRBV4-2	TRBJ1-2	TRBD1	NA	14
CSVGTDTYEQYF	TGCAGCGTTGGGACAGATACCTACGAGCAGTACTTC	TRBV29-1	TRBJ2-7	NA	NA	12
CASSLPGLAGETQYF	TGTGCCAGCAGCTTGCCGGGACTAGCGGGAGAGACGCAGTATTTT	TRBV7-3	TRBJ2-3	TRBD2	NA	15
CASSVGDTFPTQQYF	TGTGCCAGCAGCGTAGGGGACACCTTTCCTACTCAGCAGTACTTC	TRBV9	TRBJ2-7	NA	once	15
CASASSTYEQYF	TGTGCCAGCGCTAGCTCCACCTACGAGCAGTACTTC	TRBV6-4	TRBJ2-7	NA	few	12
CASSRNRGSYEQYF	TGTGCCAGCAGCCGGAACAGGGGTTCCTACGAGCAGTACTTC	TRBV11-3	TRBJ2-7	TRBD1	NA	14
CASSHGQAPYEQYF	TGTGCCAGCAGCCACGGCCAGGCACCCTACGAGCAGTACTTC	TRBV5-5	TRBJ2-7	NA	NA	14
CASSLIRGGTGELFF	TGCGCCAGCAGTCTTATCCGGGGGGGCACCGGGGAGCTGTTTTTT	TRBV4-1	TRBJ2-2	TRBD2	NA	15
CASSPPGVAGDEQYF	TGTGCCAGCAGCCCACCAGGGGTAGCGGGAGACGAGCAGTACTTC	TRBV6-5	TRBJ2-7	TRBD2	NA	15
CASRVAYTGELFF	TGCGCCAGCCGCGTGGCCTACACCGGGGAGCTGTTTTTT	TRBV5-1	TRBJ2-2	NA	NA	13
CASSPTYGTVYEQYF	TGTGCCAGCTCACCAACCTATGGGACAGTCTACGAGCAGTACTTC	TRBV18	TRBJ2-7	TRBD1	NA	15
CASSYRENTEAFF	TGTGCCAGCAGTTACCGGGAGAACACTGAAGCTTTCTTT	TRBV27	TRBJ1-1	NA	NA	13
CASSPDSLGSGYTF	TGTGCCAGTAGTCCCGACAGTTTGGGATCGGGCTACACCTTC	TRBV19	TRBJ1-2	NA	NA	14
CSGAAGGSYEQYF	TGCAGCGGGGCGGCGGGGGGCTCCTACGAGCAGTACTTC	TRBV29-1	TRBJ2-7	TRBD2	NA	13
CASSVGLLPYQETQYF	TGTGCCAGCAGCGTCGGACTTCTCCCGTACCAAGAGACCCAGTACTTC	TRBV9	TRBJ2-5	NA	NA	16
CASSIGSRSSGANVLTF	TGTGCCAGTAGTATCGGGTCCAGAAGCTCTGGGGCCAACGTCCTGACTTTC	TRBV19	TRBJ2-6	NA	NA	17
CASRTPGKLEQYF	TGCGCCAGCAGAACCCCGGGGAAACTTGAGCAGTACTTC	TRBV4-1	TRBJ2-7	NA	once	13
CASSTGTNYGYTF	TGTGCTAGTTCTACGGGGACTAACTATGGCTACACCTTC	TRBV12-5	TRBJ1-2	NA	NA	13
CASSPLTSGIETQYF	TGCGCCAGCAGCCCCCTGACTAGCGGGATCGAGACCCAGTACTTC	TRBV5-1	TRBJ2-5	TRBD2	once	15
CASSPGGTDTQYF	TGTGCCAGCTCACCTGGGGGGACAGATACGCAGTATTTT	TRBV18	TRBJ2-3	NA	NA	13
CASSVGGREQFF	TGTGCCAGCAGCGTAGGAGGTCGTGAGCAGTTCTTC	TRBV9	TRBJ2-1	NA	NA	12
CASSIDRGRETQYF	TGTGCCAGCAGCATCGACAGGGGTCGGGAGACCCAGTACTTC	TRBV7-3	TRBJ2-5	TRBD1	NA	14
CASSLESASEQFF	TGTGCCAGCAGCTTAGAAAGCGCTAGTGAGCAGTTCTTC	TRBV11-3	TRBJ2-1	NA	NA	13
CATSRAMESYNEQFF	TGTGCCACCAGCAGAGCGATGGAGTCCTACAATGAGCAGTTCTTC	TRBV15	TRBJ2-1	NA	NA	15
CASSPRTGTLYEQYF	TGTGCCAGCAGCCCCCGGACAGGGACACTATACGAGCAGTACTTC	TRBV9	TRBJ2-7	TRBD1	NA	15